This T cell receptor (beta chain) appears in the sequencing data of a study of T cells in Graves' hyperthyroidism and ophthalmopathy. General study findings and limits: Among thyroid clonotypes expanded above 0.001, most also appeared in blood.

Researchers took RNA transcripts and amplified the TCR beta CDR3 regions from them. When the TCR CDR3 underwent first-round RT-PCR, the HTBI primer set was used. TCRdb redid the calling of the multiplex PCR reads with MiXCR, one entry per CDR3 protein. The profile shows about 690,000 distinct CDR3 sequences, around a sixth of them singletons. Losses at the gene ends were 5 bases for V and 8 bases for J; bases not matched to a gene: 1. CDR1 is GTSNPN and CDR2 is SVGIG in the germline V gene (reference sequence). CDR3 length: 11 residues. Turning to this clonotype: Its specificity is unknown.

No progression to ophthalmopathy during 18 months of follow-up defined stable disease. Source material: blood. This chain joins TRBV30 and TRBJ1-4, with 8 bases matching TRBD1. The clonotype originates from a middle-aged man with Graves' hyperthyroidism. For the CDR3, the DNA is TGTGCCTGGGGACAGGGAGAAAAACTGTTTTTT. Its translation: CAWGQGEKLFF.